The T cell receptor (beta chain) described here comes from a study of monozygotic twins with cystic fibrosis. Libraries were prepared by immunoSEQ multiplex PCR; TCRdb keeps only in-frame clonotypes and omits some of them. The sample carries more than 25,000 clones, just over 90% recorded once. V lost 8 bases, J lost 5 bases, and 18 bases lay in between. Germline CDR1 is MNHNS and CDR2 is SASEGT. This CDR3 has 15 amino acids. Study outcomes and limitations: The repertoire was suggested to be naive-dominated, clonality median roughly 0.0093. No link emerged between shared CDR3 counts and age, concordance or severity. Monozygotic CF twin pairs shared significantly more nucleotide-identical clonotypes than unrelated CF individuals did. Co-twins had the most similar V usage for 13 of 16 pairs, J for 8.

About this clone: Its antigen is unknown.

The chain joins TRBV6-1 to TRBJ2-2; D unclear. What was sequenced was blood. This TCR was recovered from a girl aged 2 to 10 with cystic fibrosis. CDR3 residues: CASLHLGMGTGELFF. The CDR3 coding sequence is TGTGCCAGCCTTCACTTGGGGATGGGGACCGGGGAGCTGTTTTTT.